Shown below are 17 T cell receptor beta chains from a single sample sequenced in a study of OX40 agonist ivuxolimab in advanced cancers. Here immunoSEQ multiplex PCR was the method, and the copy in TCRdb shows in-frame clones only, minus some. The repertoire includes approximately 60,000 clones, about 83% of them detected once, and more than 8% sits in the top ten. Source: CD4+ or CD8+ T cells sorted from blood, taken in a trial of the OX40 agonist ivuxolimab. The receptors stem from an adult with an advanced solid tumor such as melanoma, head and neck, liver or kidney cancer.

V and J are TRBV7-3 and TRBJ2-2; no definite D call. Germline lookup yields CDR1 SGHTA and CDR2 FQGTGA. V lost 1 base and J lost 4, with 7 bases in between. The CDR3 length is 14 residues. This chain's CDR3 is CASSLILGTGELFF. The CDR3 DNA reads TGTGCCAGCAGCTTAATCTTAGGCACCGGGGAGCTGTTTTTT.

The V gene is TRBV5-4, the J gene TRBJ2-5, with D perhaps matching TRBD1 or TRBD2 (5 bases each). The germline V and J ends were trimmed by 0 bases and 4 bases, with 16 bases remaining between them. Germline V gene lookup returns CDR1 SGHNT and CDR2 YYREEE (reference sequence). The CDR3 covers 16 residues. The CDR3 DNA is TGTGCCAGCAGCTTGGGGGGACCCAGGACGGGAGAGACCCAGTACTTC. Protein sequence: CASSLGGPRTGETQYF.

CDR3 in amino acids: CASSYSGRWYEQYF. Here the CDR3 DNA reads TGTGCCAGCAGTTACAGCGGGAGATGGTACGAGCAGTACTTC. The gene calls are TRBV6-5 and TRBJ2-7; 8 nucleotides line up with TRBD2. Unmatched junction bases numbered 4, after V lost 2 bases and J lost 4 bases. The CDR3 loop spans 14 amino acids. CDR1 is MNHEY, CDR2 SVGAGI, per germline.

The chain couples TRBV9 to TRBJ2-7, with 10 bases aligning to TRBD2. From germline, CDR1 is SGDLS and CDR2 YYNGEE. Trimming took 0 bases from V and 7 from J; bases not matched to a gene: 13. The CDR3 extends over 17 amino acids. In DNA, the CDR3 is TGTGCCAGCAGCGTAGGTGGTAGCGGGGGGTTCTTCGGTGAGCAGTACTTC. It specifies CASSVGGSGGFFGEQYF.

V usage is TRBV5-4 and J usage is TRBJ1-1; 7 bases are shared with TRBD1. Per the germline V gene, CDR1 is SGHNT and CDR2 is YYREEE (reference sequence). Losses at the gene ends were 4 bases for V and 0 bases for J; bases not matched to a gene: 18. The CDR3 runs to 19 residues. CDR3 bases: TGTGCCAGCAGCCTACCCCTAAAGAGGGGGCTCCTTCTGAACACTGAAGCTTTCTTT. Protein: CASSLPLKRGLLLNTEAFF.

CDR3 sequence (DNA): TGTGCCAGCAGTGAAGCGACAGGGCAACAGCCCCAGCATTTT. Encoded protein: CASSEATGQQPQHF. The chain employs TRBV2 and TRBJ1-5, with 7 nucleotides matching TRBD1. This CDR3 is 14 amino acids long. Germline-derived CDR1 and CDR2 are SNHLY and FYNNEI. Germline trimming cut 0 bases from V and 7 bases from J; bases unmatched to any gene: 3.

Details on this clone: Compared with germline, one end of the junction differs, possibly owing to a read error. As DNA, the CDR3 is TGTGCCAGCAGTTCAAGCAGTCAGCCCCAGCATTTT. Its protein is CASSSSSQPQHF. V is TRBV28 and J is TRBJ1-5; D gene ambiguous. The length of the CDR3 is 12 residues. The germline V gene encodes CDR1 MDHEN and CDR2 SYDVKM.

CDR3 bases: TGTGCCAGCAGCGTAGCGGCTACCACAGATACGCAGTATTTT. The encoded protein is CASSVAATTDTQYF. This chain uses TRBV9 with TRBJ2-3; no clear D gene. Trimming cost V 0 bases and J 2 bases, with 7 bases left between them. This CDR3 contains 14 residues. Germline assignment: CDR1 SGDLS and CDR2 YYNGEE.

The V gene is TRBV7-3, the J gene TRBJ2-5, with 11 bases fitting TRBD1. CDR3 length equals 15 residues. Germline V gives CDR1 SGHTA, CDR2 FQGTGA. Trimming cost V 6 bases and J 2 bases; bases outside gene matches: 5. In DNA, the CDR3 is TGTGCCAGCAGTCCCGGGACAGGGGGTCAAGAGACCCAGTACTTC. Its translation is CASSPGTGGQETQYF.

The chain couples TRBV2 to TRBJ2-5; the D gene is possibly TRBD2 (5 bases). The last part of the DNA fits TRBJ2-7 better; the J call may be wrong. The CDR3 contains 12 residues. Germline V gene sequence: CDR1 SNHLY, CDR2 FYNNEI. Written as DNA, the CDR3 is TGTGCCAGCAGTGTTTCCGGGGACGAGCAGTACTTC. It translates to CASSVSGDEQYF.

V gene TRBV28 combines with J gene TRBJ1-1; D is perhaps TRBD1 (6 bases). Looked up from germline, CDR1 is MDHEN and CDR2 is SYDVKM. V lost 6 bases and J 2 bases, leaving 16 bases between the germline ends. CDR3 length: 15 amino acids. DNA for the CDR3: TGTGCCAGCAGCCCCCCCGGGACAAGTAACACTGAAGCTTTCTTT. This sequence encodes CASSPPGTSNTEAFF.

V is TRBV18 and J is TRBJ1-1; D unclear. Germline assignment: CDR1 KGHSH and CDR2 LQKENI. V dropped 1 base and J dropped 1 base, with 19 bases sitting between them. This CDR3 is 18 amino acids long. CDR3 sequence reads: CASSPLAYVQLPNTEAFF. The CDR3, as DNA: TGTGCCAGCTCACCACTCGCTTATGTACAACTACCGAACACTGAAGCTTTCTTT.

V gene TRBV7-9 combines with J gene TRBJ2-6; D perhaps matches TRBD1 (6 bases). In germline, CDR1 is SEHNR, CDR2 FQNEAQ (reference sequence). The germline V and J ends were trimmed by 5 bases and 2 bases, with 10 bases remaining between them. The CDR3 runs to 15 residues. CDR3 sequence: CASSPQGTGANVLTF. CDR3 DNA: TGTGCCAGCAGCCCACAGGGAACTGGGGCCAACGTCCTGACTTTC.

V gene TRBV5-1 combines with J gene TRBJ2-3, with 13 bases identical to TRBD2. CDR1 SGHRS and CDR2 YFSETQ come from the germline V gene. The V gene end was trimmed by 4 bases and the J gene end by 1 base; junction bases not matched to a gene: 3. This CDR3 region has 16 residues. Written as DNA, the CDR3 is TGCGCCAGCAGCGTCACTAGCGGGAGGGGCACAGATACGCAGTATTTT. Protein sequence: CASSVTSGRGTDTQYF.

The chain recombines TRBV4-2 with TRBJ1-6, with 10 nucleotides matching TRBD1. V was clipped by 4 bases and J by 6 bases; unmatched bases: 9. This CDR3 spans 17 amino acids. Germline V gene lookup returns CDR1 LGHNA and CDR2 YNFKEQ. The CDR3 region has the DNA TGTGCCAGCAGCCTCGGGACAGGGGTGAGGACTAATTCACCCCTCCACTTT. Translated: CASSLGTGVRTNSPLHF.

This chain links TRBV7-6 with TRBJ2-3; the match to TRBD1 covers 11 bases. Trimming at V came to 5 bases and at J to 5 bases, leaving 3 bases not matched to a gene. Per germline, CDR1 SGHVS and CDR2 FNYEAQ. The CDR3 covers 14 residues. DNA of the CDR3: TGTGCCAGCAGCCCCGGGACAGGGGGAGATACGCAGTATTTT. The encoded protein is CASSPGTGGDTQYF.

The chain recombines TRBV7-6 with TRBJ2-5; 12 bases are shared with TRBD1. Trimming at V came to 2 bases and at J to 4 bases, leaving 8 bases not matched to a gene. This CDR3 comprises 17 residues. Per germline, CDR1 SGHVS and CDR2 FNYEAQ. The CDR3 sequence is CASSLWDRGRPGETQYF. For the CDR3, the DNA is TGTGCCAGCAGCTTATGGGACAGGGGGCGCCCAGGAGAGACCCAGTACTTC.